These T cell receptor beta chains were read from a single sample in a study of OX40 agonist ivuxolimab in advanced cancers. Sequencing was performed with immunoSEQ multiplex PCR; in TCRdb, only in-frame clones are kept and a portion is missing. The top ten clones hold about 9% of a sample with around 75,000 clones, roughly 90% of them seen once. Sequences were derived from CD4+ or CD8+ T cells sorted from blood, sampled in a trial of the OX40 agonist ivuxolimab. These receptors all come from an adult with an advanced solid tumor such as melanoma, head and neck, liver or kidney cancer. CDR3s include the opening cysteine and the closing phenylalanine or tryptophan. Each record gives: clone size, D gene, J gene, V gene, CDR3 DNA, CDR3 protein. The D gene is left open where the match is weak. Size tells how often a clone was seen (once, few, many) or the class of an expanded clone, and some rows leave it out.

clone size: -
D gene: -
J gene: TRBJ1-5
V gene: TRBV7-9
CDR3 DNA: TGTGCCAGCAGCGCCAACCCGGGTCCTAATCAGCCCCAGCATTTT
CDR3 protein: CASSANPGPNQPQHF

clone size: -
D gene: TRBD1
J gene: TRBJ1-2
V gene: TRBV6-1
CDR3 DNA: TGTGCCAGCACTGACAGGGCGGATGGCTACACCTTC
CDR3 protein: CASTDRADGYTF

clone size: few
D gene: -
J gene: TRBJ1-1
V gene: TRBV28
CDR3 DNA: TGTGCCAGCAGTTTACTTTCACAGCAGAACACTGAAGCTTTCTTT
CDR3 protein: CASSLLSQQNTEAFF

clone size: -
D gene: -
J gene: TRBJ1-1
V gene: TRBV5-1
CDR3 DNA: TGCGCCAGCAGCTCTGGGCCCCGGGAATCGAACACTGAAGCTTTCTTT
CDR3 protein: CASSSGPRESNTEAFF

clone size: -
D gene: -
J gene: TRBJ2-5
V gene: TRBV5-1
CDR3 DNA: TGCGCCAGCAGTGGAGTTTGGGAGACCCAGTACTTC
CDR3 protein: CASSGVWETQYF

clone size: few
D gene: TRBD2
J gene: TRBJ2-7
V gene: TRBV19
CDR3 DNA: TGTGCCAGTAGTTCCCTAGCGGGGCGTATTTACGAGCAGTACTTC
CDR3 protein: CASSSLAGRIYEQYF

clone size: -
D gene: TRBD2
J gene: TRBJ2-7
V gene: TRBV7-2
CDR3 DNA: TGTGCCAGCAGCTTAGTCGGCAGCGGGGGGACCGAGCAGTACTTC
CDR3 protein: CASSLVGSGGTEQYF

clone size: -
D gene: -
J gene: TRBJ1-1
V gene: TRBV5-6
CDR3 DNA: TGTGCCAGCAGCTTGGATAACACTGAAGCTTTCTTT
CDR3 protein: CASSLDNTEAFF

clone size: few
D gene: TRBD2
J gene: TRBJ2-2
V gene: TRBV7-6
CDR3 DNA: TGTGCCAGCAGTTTCCCGCCCTTACTAGCGGGGTACACCGGGGAGCTGTTTTTT
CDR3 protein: CASSFPPLLAGYTGELFF

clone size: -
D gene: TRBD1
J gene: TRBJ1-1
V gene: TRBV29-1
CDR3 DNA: TGCAGCGTTCTGGGACAGACGAACACTGAAGCTTTCTTT
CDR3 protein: CSVLGQTNTEAFF

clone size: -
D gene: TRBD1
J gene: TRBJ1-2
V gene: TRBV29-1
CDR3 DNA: TGCAGCGTTGAAGATTGGCCCCCGGGACAGGACTATGGCTACACCTTC
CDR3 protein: CSVEDWPPGQDYGYTF

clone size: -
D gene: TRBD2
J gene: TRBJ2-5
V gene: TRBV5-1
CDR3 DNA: TGCGCCAGCAGCTTGGCGGGGACTAGCGGGGGCAAGACCCAGTACTTC
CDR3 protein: CASSLAGTSGGKTQYF

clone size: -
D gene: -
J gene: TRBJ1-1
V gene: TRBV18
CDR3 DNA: TGTGCCAGCTCACCGTTAGCTTTAGGCACTGAAGCTTTCTTT
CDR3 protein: CASSPLALGTEAFF

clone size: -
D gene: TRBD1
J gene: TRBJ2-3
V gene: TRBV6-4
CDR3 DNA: TGTGCCAGCAGTGACGGGGACAGGGGAAGAGATACGCAGTATTTT
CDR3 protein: CASSDGDRGRDTQYF

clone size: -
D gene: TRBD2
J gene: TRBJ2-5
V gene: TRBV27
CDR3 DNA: TGTGCCAGCAGTCCGGGGGGGCCCCCCTTGTGGGAGACCCAGTACTTC
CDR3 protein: CASSPGGPPLWETQYF

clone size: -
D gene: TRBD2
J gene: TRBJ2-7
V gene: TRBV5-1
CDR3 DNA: TGCGCCAGCAGCTATGAGGCGTTGCGGGGGGACTACGAGCAGTACTTC
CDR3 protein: CASSYEALRGDYEQYF

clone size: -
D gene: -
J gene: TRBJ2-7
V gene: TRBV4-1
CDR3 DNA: TGTGCCAGCCGTCAGTACGAGCAGTACTTC
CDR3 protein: CASRQYEQYF

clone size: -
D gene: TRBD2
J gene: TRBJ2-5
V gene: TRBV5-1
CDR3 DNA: TGCGCCAGCAGCTTGCCTAGCGGGGGGTACCAAGAGACCCAGTACTTC
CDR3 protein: CASSLPSGGYQETQYF

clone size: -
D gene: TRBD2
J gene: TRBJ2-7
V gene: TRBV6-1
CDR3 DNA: TGTGCCAGCAGTGAGGGCCTGGGGCTAGCGGGAACGAAGCAGTACTTC
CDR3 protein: CASSEGLGLAGTKQYF

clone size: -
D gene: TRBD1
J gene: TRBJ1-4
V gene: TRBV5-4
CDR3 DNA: TGTGCCAGCAGCCGGACAGGTCTTAATGAAAAACTGTTTTTT
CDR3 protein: CASSRTGLNEKLFF

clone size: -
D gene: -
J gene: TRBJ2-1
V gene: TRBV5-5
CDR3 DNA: TGTGCCAGCAGCCTGTTAGGACTTCTTGAGCAGTTCTTC
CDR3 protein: CASSLLGLLEQFF

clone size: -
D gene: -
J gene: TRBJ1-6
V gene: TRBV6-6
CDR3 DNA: TGTGCCAGCAGTTACTCCGGGGGCAGTTCACCCCTCCACTTT
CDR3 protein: CASSYSGGSSPLHF

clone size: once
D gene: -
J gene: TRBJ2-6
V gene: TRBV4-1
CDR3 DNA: TGCGCCAGCAGCCAAGTTCGAACGACAGGAGCCGGTCGCAGAACCAACGTCCTGACTTTC
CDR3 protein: CASSQVRTTGAGRRTNVLTF

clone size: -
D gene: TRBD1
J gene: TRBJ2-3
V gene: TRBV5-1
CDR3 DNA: TGCGCCAGCAGCCAAAGACAGGGGGAAGATACGCAGTATTTT
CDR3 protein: CASSQRQGEDTQYF

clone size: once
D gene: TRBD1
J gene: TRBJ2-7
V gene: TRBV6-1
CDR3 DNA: TGTGCCAGCAGTGAAGAGTGGACAGGGCACTCCTACGAGCAGTACTTC
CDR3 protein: CASSEEWTGHSYEQYF

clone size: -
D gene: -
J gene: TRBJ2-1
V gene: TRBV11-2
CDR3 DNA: TGTGCCAGCAGCCTAGGGGGGGGCCCTAAGGAGTTCTTC
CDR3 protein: CASSLGGGPKEFF

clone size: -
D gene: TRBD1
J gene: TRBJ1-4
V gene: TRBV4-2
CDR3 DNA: TGTGCCAGCAGCCAAGTTGGGCAGGGGGTAACAACTAATGAAAAACTGTTTTTT
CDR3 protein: CASSQVGQGVTTNEKLFF

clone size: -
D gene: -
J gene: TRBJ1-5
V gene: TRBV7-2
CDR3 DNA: TGTGCCAGCAGCCGCTCCTCAGGGTACAATCAGCCCCAGCATTTT
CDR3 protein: CASSRSSGYNQPQHF

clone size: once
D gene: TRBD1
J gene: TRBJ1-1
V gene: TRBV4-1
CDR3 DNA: TGCGCCAGCAGCCAGCCCACGCGAGGGGGCGCGGGGAGTGAAGCTTTCTTT
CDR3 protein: CASSQPTRGGAGSEAFF

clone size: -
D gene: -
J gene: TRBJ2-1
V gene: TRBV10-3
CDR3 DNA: TGTGCCATCAGTGAGCGGGGGGCTCCGGAGACTGAGCAGTTCTTC
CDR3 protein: CAISERGAPETEQFF

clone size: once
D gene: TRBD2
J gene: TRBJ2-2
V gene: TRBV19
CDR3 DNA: TGTGCCAGTACCCGGGGGAGGGCCGGGGAGCTGTTTTTT
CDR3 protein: CASTRGRAGELFF

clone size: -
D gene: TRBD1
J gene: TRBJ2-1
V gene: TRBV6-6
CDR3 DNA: TGTGCCAGCAGTCCCGGGACAGTCTACAATGAGCAGTTCTTC
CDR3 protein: CASSPGTVYNEQFF

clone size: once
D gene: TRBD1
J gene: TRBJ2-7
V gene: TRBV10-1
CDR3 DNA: TGCGCCAGCGCCGGGACAGGGGGCTACGAGCAGTACTTC
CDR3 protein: CASAGTGGYEQYF

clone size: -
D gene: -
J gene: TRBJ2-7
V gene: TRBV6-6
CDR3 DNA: TGTGCCAGTTGCCGGGACACAACTCAAGGATCCTACGAGCAGTACTTC
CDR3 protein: CASCRDTTQGSYEQYF

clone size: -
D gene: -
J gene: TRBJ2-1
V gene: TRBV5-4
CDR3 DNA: TGTGCCAGCAGCCCCCCTGGGAGCTCCTACAATGAGCAGTTCTTC
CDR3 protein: CASSPPGSSYNEQFF

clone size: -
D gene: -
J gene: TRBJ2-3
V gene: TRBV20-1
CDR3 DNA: TGCAGCCCGAGAGCTGGGGATACGCAGTATTTT
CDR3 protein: CSPRAGDTQYF

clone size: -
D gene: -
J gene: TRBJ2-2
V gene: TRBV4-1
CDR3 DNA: TGCGCCAGCAGCGGGATTCTCCGAAACACCGGGGAGCTGTTTTTT
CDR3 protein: CASSGILRNTGELFF

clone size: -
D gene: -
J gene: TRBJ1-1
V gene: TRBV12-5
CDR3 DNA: TGTGCTAGTGGTCCTAGGTGGGGCACTGAAGCTTTCTTT
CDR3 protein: CASGPRWGTEAFF

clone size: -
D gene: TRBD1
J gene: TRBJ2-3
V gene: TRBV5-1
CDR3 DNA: TGCGCCAGCAGCTTGGCCGGACAGGGGGCTTCAGATACGCAGTATTTT
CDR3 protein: CASSLAGQGASDTQYF

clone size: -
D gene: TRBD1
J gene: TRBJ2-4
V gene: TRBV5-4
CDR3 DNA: TGTGCCAGCAGTACCGGGACAGGGGGTCGTCTAGCCAAAAACATTCAGTACTTC
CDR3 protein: CASSTGTGGRLAKNIQYF

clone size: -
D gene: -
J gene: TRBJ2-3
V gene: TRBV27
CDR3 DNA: TGTGCCAGCAGTTTTGGGTCCACAGATACGCAGTATTTT
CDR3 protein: CASSFGSTDTQYF

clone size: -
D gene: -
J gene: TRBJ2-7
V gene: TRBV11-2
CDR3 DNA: TGTGCCAGCAGCCGCGTTGCCGACGAGCAGTACTTC
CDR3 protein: CASSRVADEQYF

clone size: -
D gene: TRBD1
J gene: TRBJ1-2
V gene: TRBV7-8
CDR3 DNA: TGTGCCAGCAGCATCGACAGGGGTGACTATGGCTACACCTTC
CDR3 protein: CASSIDRGDYGYTF

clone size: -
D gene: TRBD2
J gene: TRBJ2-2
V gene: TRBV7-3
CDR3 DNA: TGTGCCAGCAGCCCGGGACTAGCGGGAGTTCGGGCCGGGGAGCTGTTTTTT
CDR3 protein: CASSPGLAGVRAGELFF

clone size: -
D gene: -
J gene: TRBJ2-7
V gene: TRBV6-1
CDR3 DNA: TGTGCCAGCAGTGGACCGAGGGGGGGGGACTACGAGCAGTACTTC
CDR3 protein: CASSGPRGGDYEQYF

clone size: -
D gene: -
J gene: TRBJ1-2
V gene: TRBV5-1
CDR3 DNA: TGCGCCAGCAGCTTGGGGGGGAACTATGGCTACACCTTC
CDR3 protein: CASSLGGNYGYTF

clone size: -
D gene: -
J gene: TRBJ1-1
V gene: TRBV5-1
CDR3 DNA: TGCGCCAGCAGCTTGGGGCAGGGAGGATCTGAAGCTTTCTTT
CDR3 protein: CASSLGQGGSEAFF

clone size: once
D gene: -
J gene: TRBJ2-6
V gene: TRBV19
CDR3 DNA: TGTGCCAGTAGTATAGGCAGGGCGACCGCTGGGGCCAACGTCCTGACTTTC
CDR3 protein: CASSIGRATAGANVLTF

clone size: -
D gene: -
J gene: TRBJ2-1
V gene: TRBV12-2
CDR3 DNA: TGTGCAAGTCGCTTAGAGGCAGGTAATTGCCCTAGCGGGAGTTTGGGGCAGTTCTTC
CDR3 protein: CASRLEAGNCPSGSLGQFF

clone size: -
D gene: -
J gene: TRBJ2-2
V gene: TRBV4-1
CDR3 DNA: TGCGCCAGCAGCCAAGATTTTTGGTCCGGGGAGCTGTTTTTT
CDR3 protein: CASSQDFWSGELFF

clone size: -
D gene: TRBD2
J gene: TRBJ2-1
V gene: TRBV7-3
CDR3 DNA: TGTGCCAGCAGCTCACTAGCGGGAGGTATGGATGAGCAGTTCTTC
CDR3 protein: CASSSLAGGMDEQFF

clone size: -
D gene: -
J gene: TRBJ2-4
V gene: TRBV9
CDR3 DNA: TGTGCCAGCACCTATGGCAGCGAGGAAAACATTCAGTACTTC
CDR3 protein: CASTYGSEENIQYF

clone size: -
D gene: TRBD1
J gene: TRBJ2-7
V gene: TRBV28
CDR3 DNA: TGTGCCAGCAGTTTGACCTCGACAGGGGCCTACGAGCAGTACTTC
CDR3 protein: CASSLTSTGAYEQYF

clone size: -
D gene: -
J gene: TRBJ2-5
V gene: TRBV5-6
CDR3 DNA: TGTGCCAGCAGCCTTATGACAGGCCGGGGAGACTTC
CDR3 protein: CASSLMTGRGDF

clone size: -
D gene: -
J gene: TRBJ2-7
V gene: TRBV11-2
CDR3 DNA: TGTGCCAGCACCGGGACGACAGGTAATTACGAGCAGTACTTC
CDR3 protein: CASTGTTGNYEQYF